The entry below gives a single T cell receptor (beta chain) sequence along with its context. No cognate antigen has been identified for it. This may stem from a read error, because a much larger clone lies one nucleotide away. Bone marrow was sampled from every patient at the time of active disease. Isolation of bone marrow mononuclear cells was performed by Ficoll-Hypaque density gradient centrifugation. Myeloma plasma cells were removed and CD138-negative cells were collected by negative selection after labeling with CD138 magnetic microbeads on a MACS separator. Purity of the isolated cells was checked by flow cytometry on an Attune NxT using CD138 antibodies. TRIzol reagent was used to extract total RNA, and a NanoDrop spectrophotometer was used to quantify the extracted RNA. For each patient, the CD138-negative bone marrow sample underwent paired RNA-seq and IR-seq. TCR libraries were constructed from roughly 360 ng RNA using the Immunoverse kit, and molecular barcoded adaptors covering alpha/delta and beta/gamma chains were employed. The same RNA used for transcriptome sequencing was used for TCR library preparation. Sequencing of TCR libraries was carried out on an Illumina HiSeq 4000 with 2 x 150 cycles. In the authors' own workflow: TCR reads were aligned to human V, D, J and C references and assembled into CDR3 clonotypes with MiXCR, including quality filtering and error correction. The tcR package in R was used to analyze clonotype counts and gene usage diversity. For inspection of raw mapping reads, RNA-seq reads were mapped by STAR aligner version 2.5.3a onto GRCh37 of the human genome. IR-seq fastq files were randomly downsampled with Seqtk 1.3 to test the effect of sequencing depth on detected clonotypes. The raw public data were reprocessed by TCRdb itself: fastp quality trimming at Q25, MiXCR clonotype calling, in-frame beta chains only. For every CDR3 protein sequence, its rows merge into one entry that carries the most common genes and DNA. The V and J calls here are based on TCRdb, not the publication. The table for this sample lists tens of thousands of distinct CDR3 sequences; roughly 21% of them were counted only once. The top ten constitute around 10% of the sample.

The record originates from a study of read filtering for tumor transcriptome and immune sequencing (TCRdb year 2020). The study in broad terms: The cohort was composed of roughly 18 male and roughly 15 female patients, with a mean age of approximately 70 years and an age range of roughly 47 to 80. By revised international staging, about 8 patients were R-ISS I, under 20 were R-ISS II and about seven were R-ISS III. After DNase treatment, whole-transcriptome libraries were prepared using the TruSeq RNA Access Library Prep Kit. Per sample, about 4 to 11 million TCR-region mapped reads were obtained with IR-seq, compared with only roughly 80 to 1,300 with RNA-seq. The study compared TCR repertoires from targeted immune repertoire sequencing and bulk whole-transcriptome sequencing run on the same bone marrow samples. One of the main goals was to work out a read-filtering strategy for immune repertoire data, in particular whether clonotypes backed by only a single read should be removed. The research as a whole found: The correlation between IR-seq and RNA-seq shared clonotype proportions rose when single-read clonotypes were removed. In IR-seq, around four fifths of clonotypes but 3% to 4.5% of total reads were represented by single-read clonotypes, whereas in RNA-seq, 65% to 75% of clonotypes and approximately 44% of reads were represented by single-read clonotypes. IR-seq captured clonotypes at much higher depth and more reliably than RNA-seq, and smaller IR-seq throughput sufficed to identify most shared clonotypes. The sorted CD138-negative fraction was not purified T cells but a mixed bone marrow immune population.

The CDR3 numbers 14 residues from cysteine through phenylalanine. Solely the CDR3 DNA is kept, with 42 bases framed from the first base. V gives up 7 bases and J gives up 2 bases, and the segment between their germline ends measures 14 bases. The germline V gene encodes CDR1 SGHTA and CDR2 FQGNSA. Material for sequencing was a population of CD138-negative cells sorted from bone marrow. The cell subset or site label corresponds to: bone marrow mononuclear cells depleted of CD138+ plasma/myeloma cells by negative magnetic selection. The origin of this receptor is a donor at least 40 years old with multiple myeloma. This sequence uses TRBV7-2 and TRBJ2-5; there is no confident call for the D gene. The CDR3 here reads CASITLGSQETQYF. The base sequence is TGTGCCAGCATCACGCTGGGGTCGCAAGAGACCCAGTACTTC.